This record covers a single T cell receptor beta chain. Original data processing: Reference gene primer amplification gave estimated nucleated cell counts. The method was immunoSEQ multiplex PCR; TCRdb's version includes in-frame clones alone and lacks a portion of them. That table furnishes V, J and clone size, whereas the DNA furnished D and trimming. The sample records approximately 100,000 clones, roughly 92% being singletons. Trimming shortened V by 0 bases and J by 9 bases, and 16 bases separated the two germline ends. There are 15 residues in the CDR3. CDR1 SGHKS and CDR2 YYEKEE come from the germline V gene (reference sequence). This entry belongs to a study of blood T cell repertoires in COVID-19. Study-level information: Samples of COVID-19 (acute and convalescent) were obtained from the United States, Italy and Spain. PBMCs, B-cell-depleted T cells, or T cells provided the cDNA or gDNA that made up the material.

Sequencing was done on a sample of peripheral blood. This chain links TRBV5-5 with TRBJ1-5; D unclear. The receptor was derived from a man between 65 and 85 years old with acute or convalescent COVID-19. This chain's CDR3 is CASSLAPSRERPQHF. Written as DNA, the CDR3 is TGTGCCAGCAGCTTGGCCCCATCGCGGGAGAGGCCCCAGCATTTT. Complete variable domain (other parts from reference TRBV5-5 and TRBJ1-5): DAGVTQSPTHLIKTRGQQVTLRCSPISGHKSVSWYQQVLGQGPQFIFQYYEKEERGRGNFPDRFSARQFPNYSSELNVNALLLGDSALYLCASSLAPSRERPQHFGDGTRLSIL.